The source of this T cell receptor beta chain is a study of cytotoxic CD8 clonotypes in ibrutinib-treated CLL. Broader study findings: The study found clonality rose at ibrutinib response, then fell toward baseline at progression.

On this clone: Its antigen is not known.

The V gene lost 4 bases and the J gene lost 0 bases, with 10 bases spanning the gap. Germline assignment: CDR1 LGHNA and CDR2 YNFKEQ. The length of the CDR3 is 15 residues. The sequencing depth, 1 in 200,000 to 1 in 1 million T cells, was the target. Method: immunoSEQ multiplex PCR; TCRdb's copy keeps in-frame clones and lacks some. The data hold 110,000 to 150,000 clones, with 60% to 85% observed a single time. The chain combines TRBV4-2 with TRBJ1-5; D remains ambiguous. The sequencing used PBMCs, collected after 24 months of ibrutinib treatment. The sequence was obtained from a human donor with chronic lymphocytic leukemia. This CDR3 is CASSRYQDSNQPQHF. The CDR3, as DNA: TGTGCCAGCAGCCGCTATCAGGATAGCAATCAGCCCCAGCATTTT.